These T cell receptor beta chains were read from a single sample in a study of blood T cells in healthy people across ages. TCRdb re-called the 5' RACE reads with MiXCR, one entry per CDR3 protein. The sample has 1.5 million to 2 million distinct CDR3 sequences, 40% to 55% seen once. Sequenced material: blood. These receptors all come from a woman in her thirties or forties in good health. Each CDR3 is given with its conserved first and last residue. The D gene is left open where the match is weak. Some rows mark clone size as missing; the rest say once, few, many or name a class of expanded clone.

few	-	TRBV20-1	TRBJ2-6	TGCAGTGCCCACCCGGGACACAGATTCTCTGGGGCCAACGTCCTGACTTTC	CSAHPGHRFSGANVLTF
few	TRBD2	TRBV9	TRBJ2-5	TGTGCCAGCAGCGTGGGACTAGTGAGCCAAGAGACCCAGTACTTC	CASSVGLVSQETQYF
-	-	TRBV27	TRBJ1-2	TGTGCCAGCGGGGAATGGGGTAGCTATGGCTACACCTTC	CASGEWGSYGYTF
-	-	TRBV18	TRBJ2-7	TGTGCCAGCTCACCGGCAGCCCTCTCCTACGAGCAGTACTTC	CASSPAALSYEQYF
-	TRBD1	TRBV4-3	TRBJ2-5	TGCGCCAGCAGCCAGACTACAGGGGGTAGAGAGACCCAGTACTTC	CASSQTTGGRETQYF
few	TRBD1	TRBV27	TRBJ2-1	TGTGCCAGCAGCCCCGGGACAGGGGCAAGGAATGAGCAGTTCTTC	CASSPGTGARNEQFF
few	-	TRBV5-1	TRBJ2-5	TGCGCCAGCAGCCTCGATCCACAGGCGGAGACCCAGTACTTC	CASSLDPQAETQYF
few	TRBD1	TRBV28	TRBJ2-5	TGTGCCAGCAGTTTCCTCGACAGGGAAGAGACCCAGTACTTC	CASSFLDREETQYF
few	TRBD1	TRBV7-2	TRBJ1-6	TGTGCCAGCAGCTTAGGATCCCCGACAGGGAGGGATTCACCCCTCCACTTT	CASSLGSPTGRDSPLHF
-	-	TRBV7-9	TRBJ2-3	TGTGCCAGCAGCTTACAAGGCGTGGCGTATTTT	CASSLQGVAYF
few	TRBD2	TRBV27	TRBJ2-1	TGTGCCAGCAGTTTCGTAAGGACTAGTATCTTCGATGAGCAGTTCTTC	CASSFVRTSIFDEQFF
-	TRBD2	TRBV20-1	TRBJ2-1	TGCAGTGCTAGAGATTGGTCTAGCGGGGGGTCTTACAATGAGCAGTTCTTC	CSARDWSSGGSYNEQFF
-	-	TRBV20-1	TRBJ2-5	TGCAGTGCTAGAGATATCGGGGCCCCGCGGTTTGAGACCCAGTACTTC	CSARDIGAPRFETQYF
once	-	TRBV4-2	TRBJ1-4	TGTGCCAGCAGCCATAAAGGTCTGCTGGCGGCTAATGAAAAACTGTTTTTT	CASSHKGLLAANEKLFF
-	-	TRBV20-1	TRBJ2-5	TGCAGTGCTAGAGATATTGCGCGGGGCCAAGAGACCCAGTACTTC	CSARDIARGQETQYF
-	TRBD1	TRBV12-3/TRBV12-4	TRBJ2-2	TGTGCCAGCAGCTGGGACAGACTCACCGGGGAGCTGTTTTTT	CASSWDRLTGELFF
-	-	TRBV11-2	TRBJ2-1	TGTGCCAGCAGCTTAGAGAGGACTCTTGGCAATGAGCAGTTCTTC	CASSLERTLGNEQFF
many	-	TRBV15	TRBJ2-5	TGTGCCACCAGCAGGGACTTGCCCGAGACCCAGTACTTC	CATSRDLPETQYF
-	-	TRBV25-1	TRBJ1-2	TGTACCAGCAGTGCTCCCCTCGAGAGGGGAACGGGCTACACCTTC	CTSSAPLERGTGYTF
few	TRBD2	TRBV3-1	TRBJ2-5	TGTGCCAGCAGCCAAGATCGACTAGCGGGGGAGGGAGAGACCCAGTACTTC	CASSQDRLAGEGETQYF
-	TRBD1	TRBV20-1	TRBJ2-3	TGCAGTGCTAGAGAGGGACAGGGGGAGAGGACAGATACGCAGTATTTT	CSAREGQGERTDTQYF
few	-	TRBV28	TRBJ1-2	TGTGCCATAAAAAAAGGAGGAGCAACGGGTGGCTACACCTTC	CAIKKGGATGGYTF
-	TRBD1	TRBV6-2/TRBV6-3	TRBJ2-7	TGTGCCAGCAGTTACATACCTTTTCCGGGACAGGGGATCGAGCAGTACTTC	CASSYIPFPGQGIEQYF
-	-	TRBV5-5	TRBJ2-3	TGTGCCAGCAGCTTGGCCGGGACCTACGGAGATACGCAGTATTTT	CASSLAGTYGDTQYF
few	TRBD1	TRBV6-2/TRBV6-3	TRBJ1-5	TGTGCCAGCAGCCCGCCAGGGGGAAATAGCAATCAGCCCCAGCATTTT	CASSPPGGNSNQPQHF
few	-	TRBV27	TRBJ2-5	TGTGCCAGCAGTCCCCTGCGGTGGTTGGAGACCCAGTACTTC	CASSPLRWLETQYF
-	-	TRBV6-5	TRBJ2-7	TGTGCCAGCACCCAACAGGGAACTGCCTCCTACGAGCAGTACTTC	CASTQQGTASYEQYF
many	-	TRBV20-1	TRBJ2-7	TGCAGCGCCAGACAAGCCTACGAGCAGTACTTC	CSARQAYEQYF